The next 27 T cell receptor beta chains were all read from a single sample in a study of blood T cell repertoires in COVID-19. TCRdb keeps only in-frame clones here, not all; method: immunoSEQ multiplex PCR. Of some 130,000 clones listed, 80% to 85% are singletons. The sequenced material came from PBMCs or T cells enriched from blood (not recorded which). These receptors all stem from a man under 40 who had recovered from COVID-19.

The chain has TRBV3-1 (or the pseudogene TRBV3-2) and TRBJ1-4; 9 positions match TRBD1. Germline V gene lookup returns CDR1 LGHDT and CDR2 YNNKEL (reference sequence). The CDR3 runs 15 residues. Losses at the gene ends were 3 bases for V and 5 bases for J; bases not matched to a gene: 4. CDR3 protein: CASSQRTGANEKLFF. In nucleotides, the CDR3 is TGTGCCAGCAGCCAGCGGACAGGGGCAAATGAAAAACTGTTTTTT.

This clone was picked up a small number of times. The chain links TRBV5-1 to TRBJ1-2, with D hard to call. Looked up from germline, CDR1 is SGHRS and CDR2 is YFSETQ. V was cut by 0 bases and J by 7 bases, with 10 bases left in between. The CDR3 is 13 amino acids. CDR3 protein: CASSLGEGRGYTF. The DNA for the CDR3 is TGCGCCAGCAGCTTGGGGGAGGGCCGTGGCTACACCTTC.

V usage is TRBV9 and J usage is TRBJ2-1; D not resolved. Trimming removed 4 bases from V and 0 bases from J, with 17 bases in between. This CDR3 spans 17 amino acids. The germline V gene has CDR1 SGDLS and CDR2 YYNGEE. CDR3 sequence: CASSPTSLINSYNEQFF. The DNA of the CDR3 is TGTGCCAGCAGCCCAACGAGTCTCATCAACTCCTACAATGAGCAGTTCTTC.

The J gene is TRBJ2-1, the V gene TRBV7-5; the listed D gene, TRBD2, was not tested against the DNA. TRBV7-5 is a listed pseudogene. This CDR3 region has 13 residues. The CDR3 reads CARSPTGYNEQFF. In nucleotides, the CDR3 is TGTGCCAGAAGCCCGACGGGATATAATGAGCAGTTCTTC.

CDR3 coding DNA: TGTGCCAGCAGTTACTCGGCAGGGGCTGGAAACACCATATATTTT. The encoded protein is CASSYSAGAGNTIYF. The chain carries TRBV6-5 and TRBJ1-3, with a weak D call TRBD1 (6 bases). This CDR3 is built from 15 residues. The germline CDR1 and CDR2 sequences are MNHEY and SVGAGI. Trimming removed 0 bases at V and 2 bases at J, with 8 bases between.

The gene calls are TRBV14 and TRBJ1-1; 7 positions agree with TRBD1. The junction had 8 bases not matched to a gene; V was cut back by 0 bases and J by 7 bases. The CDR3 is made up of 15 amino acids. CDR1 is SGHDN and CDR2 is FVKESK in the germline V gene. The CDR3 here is CASSQDPEGAREAFF. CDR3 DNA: TGTGCCAGCAGCCAAGACCCAGAGGGGGCCCGTGAAGCTTTCTTT. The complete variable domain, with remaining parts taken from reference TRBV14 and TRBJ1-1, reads EAGVTQFPSHSVIEKGQTVTLRCDPISGHDNLYWYRRVMGKEIKFLLHFVKESKQDESGMPNNRFLAERTGGTYSTLKVQPAELEDSGVYFCASSQDPEGAREAFFGQGTRLTVV.

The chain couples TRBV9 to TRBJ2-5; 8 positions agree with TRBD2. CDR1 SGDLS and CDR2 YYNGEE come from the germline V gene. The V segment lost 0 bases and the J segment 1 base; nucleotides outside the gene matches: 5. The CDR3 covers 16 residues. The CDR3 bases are TGTGCCAGCAGCGTAGCTACGGCGGGGGGCCAAGAGACCCAGTACTTC. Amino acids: CASSVATAGGQETQYF.

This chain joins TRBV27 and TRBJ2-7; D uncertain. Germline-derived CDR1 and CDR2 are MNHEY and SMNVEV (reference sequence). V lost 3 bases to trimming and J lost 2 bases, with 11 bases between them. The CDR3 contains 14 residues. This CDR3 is CASSFSPPPYEQYF. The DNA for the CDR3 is TGTGCCAGCAGTTTTTCTCCCCCCCCCTACGAGCAGTACTTC.

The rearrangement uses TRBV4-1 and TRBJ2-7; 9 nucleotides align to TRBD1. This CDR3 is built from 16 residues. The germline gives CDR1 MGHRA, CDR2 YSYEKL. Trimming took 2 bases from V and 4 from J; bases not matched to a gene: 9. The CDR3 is CASSQLKTGGFYEQYF. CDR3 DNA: TGCGCCAGCAGCCAATTAAAGACAGGGGGGTTTTACGAGCAGTACTTC.

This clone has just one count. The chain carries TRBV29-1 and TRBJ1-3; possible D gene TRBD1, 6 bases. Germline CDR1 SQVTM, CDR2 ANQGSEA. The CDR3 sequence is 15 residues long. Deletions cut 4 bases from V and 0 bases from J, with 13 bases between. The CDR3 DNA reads TGCAGCGTTGTAGGGGGGGTGAACTCTGGAAACACCATATATTTT. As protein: CSVVGGVNSGNTIYF.

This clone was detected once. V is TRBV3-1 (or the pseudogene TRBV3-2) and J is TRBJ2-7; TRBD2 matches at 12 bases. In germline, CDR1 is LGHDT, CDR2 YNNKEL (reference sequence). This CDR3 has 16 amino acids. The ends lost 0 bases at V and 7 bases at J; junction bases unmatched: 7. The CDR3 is CASSQDTTSGGSEQYF. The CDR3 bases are TGTGCCAGCAGCCAAGATACGACTAGCGGGGGATCGGAGCAGTACTTC.

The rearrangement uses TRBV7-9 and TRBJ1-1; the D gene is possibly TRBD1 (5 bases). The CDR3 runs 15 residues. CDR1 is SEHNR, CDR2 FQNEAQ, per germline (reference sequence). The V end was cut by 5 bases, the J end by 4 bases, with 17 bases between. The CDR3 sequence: CASSPPDKQLTEAFF. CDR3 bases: TGTGCCAGCAGCCCTCCGGACAAACAACTCACTGAAGCTTTCTTT.

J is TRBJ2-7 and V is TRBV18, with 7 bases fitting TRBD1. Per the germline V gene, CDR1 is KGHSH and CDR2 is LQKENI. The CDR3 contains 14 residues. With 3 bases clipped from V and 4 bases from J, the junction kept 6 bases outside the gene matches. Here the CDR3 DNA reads TGTGCCAGCTCACCTCCGGGACAGACGTACGAGCAGTACTTC. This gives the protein CASSPPGQTYEQYF.

The CDR3 sequence is CASSEGVWNTEAFF. CDR3 sequence (DNA): TGTGCCAGCAGTGAGGGAGTGTGGAACACTGAAGCTTTCTTT. The chain has TRBV25-1 and TRBJ1-1; D not certain. The germline V gene encodes CDR1 MGHDK and CDR2 SYGVNS. The CDR3 loop spans 14 amino acids. Trimming pared 3 bases from V and 1 base from J, leaving 9 bases between.

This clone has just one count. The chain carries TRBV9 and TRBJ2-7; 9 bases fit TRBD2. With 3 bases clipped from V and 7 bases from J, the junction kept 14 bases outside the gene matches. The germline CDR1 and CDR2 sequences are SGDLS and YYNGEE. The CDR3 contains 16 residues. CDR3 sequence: CASSALAGWPSGEQYF. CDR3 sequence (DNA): TGTGCCAGCAGCGCCCTAGCGGGATGGCCCTCGGGGGAGCAGTACTTC.

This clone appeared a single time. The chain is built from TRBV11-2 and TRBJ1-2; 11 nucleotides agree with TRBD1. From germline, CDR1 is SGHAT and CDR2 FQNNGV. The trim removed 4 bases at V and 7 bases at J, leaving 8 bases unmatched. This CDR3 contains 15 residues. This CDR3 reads CASSSLGQGAGGYTF. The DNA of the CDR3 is TGTGCCAGCAGCTCCCTTGGACAGGGGGCGGGTGGCTACACCTTC.

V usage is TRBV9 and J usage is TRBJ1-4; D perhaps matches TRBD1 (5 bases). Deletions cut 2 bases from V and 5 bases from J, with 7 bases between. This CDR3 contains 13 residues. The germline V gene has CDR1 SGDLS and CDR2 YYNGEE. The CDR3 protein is CASSVAGNEKLFF. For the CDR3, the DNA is TGTGCCAGCAGCGTTGCAGGGAATGAAAAACTGTTTTTT.

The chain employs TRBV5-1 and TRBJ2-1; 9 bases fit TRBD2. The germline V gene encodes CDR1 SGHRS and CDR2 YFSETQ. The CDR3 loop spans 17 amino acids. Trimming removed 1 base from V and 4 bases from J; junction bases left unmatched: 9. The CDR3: CASSLLPLTSGYNEQFF. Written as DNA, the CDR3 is TGCGCCAGCAGCTTGCTCCCCTTGACTAGCGGTTACAATGAGCAGTTCTTC.

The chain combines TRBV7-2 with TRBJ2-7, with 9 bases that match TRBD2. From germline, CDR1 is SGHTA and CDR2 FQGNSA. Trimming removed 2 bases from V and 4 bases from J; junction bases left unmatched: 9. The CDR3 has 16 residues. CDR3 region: CASSLFSGSNGYEQYF. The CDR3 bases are TGTGCCAGCAGCTTATTTAGCGGGAGTAATGGGTACGAGCAGTACTTC.

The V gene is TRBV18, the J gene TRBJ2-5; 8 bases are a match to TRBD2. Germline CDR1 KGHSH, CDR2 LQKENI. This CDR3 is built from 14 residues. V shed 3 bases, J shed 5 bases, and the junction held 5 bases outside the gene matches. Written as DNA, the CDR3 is TGTGCCAGCTCACCTCGGGAGGGACGGGAGACCCAGTACTTC. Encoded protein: CASSPREGRETQYF.

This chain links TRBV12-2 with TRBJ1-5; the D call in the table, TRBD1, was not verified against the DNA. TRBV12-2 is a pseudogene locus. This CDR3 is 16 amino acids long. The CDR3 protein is CASRPATGGRNQPQHF. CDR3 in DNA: TGTGCAAGTCGCCCCGCAACAGGGGGTCGCAATCAGCCCCAGCATTTT.

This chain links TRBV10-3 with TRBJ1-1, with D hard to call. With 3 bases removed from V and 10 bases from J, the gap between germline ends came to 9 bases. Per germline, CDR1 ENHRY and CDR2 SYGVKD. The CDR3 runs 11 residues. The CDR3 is CAISEGSGAFF. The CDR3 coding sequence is TGTGCCATCAGTGAAGGTTCGGGAGCTTTCTTT.

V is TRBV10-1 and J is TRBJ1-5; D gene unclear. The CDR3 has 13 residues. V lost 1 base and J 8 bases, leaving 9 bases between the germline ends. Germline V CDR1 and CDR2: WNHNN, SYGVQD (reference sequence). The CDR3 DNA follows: TGCGCCAGCAGTGAGTATCGGGGTGAGCCCCAGCATTTT. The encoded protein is CASSEYRGEPQHF.

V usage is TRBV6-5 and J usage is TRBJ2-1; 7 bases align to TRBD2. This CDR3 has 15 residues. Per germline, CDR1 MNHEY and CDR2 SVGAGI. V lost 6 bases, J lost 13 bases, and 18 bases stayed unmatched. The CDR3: CASSPGLGRGVIQFF. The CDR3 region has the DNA TGTGCCAGCAGCCCAGGGTTAGGGAGGGGAGTGATACAGTTCTTC.

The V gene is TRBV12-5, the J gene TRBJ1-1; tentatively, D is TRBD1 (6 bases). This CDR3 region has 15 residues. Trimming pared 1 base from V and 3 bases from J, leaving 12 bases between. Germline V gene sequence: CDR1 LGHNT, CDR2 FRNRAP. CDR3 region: CASGLGLSGDTEAFF. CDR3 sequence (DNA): TGTGCTAGTGGTTTGGGTTTATCAGGGGACACTGAAGCTTTCTTT.

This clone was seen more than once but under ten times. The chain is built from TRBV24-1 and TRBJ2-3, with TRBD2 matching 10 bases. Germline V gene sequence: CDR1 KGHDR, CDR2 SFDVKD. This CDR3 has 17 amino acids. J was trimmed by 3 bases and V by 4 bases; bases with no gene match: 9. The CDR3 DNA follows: TGTGCCACCAGTGACTCTCTAGCGGGAGTTAGGACAGATACGCAGTATTTT. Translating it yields CATSDSLAGVRTDTQYF.

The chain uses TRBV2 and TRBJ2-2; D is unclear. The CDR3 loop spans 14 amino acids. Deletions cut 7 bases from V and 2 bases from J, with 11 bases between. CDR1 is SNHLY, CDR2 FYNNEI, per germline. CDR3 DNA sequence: TGTGCCAGCACACCGCAGTCTAACACCGGGGAGCTGTTTTTT. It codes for CASTPQSNTGELFF. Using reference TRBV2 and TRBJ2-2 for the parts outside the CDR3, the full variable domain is EPEVTQTPSHQVTQMGQEVILRCVPISNHLYFYWYRQILGQKVEFLVSFYNNEISEKSEIFDDQFSVERPDGSNFTLKIRSTKLEDSAMYFCASTPQSNTGELFFGEGSRLTVL.